This T cell receptor (beta chain) comes out of a study of CD8+ T cells in alopecia areata. Sequencing used cDNA as its template, made by extracting RNA and reverse transcribing it. Assay used: immunoSEQ multiplex PCR; TCRdb lists only in-frame clones, some missing. The sample contains 150,000 to 250,000 clones, nearly 60% of which appear only once. Treatment noted: oral pan-JAK inhibitor, 5-10 mg twice daily. The ends lost 1 base at V and 7 bases at J; junction bases unmatched: 2. The germline V gene has CDR1 PRHDT and CDR2 FYEKMQ (reference sequence). The CDR3 runs to 16 residues. This specimen consisted of CD4+ T cells sorted from blood, obtained at week 24, from a patient treated with tofacitinib. The source is a human donor with alopecia areata. This rearrangement joins TRBV13 to TRBJ2-1; TRBD2 aligns across 15 bases. The CDR3 bases are TGTGCCAGCAGCTTAGAAGGGACTAGCGGGAGGAATGAGCAGTTCTTC. Translation gives CASSLEGTSGRNEQFF.